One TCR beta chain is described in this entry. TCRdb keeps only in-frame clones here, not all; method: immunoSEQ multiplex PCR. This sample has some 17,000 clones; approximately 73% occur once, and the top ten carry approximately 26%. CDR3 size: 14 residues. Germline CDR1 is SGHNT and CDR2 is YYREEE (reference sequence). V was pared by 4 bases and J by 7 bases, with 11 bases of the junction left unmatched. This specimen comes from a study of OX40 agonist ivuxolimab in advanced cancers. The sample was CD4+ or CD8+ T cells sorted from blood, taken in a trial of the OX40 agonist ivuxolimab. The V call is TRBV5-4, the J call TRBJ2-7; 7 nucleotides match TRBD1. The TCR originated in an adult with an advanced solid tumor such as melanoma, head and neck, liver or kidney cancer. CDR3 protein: CASSIGTAYGEQYF. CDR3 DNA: TGTGCCAGCAGCATCGGGACAGCCTATGGGGAGCAGTACTTC. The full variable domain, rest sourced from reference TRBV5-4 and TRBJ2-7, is ETGVTQSPTHLIKTRGQQVTLRCSSQSGHNTVSWYQQALGQGPQFIFQYYREEENGRGNFPPRFSGLQFPNYSSELNVNALELDDSALYLCASSIGTAYGEQYFGPGTRLTVT.